These 30 T cell receptor beta chains share one sample of origin, sequenced in a study of T cells in Graves' hyperthyroidism and ophthalmopathy (dated by TCRdb to between 2018 and 2021). The protocol used for the library was multiplex PCR. Sequencing took place on an Illumina HiSeq 2000. The TCR beta CDR3 regions were amplified from RNA transcripts. The TCR CDR3 was subjected to a first round of RT-PCR using the HTBI primer set and the Qiagen OneStep RT-PCR kit. TCRdb's own reprocessing of the public reads used fastp at Q25 and MiXCR and kept productive beta chains. Each entry merges the rows of one CDR3 protein and shows their most common DNA and genes. Here the sample has roughly 700,000 distinct CDR3 sequences; approximately 14% occur a single time. 10% to 13% of the sample is held by the ten biggest clonotypes. The sample was blood. Every receptor here comes from a woman between 18 and 29 years old with Graves' hyperthyroidism.

This clonotype has ten or more counts. The chain couples TRBV20-1 to TRBJ1-1; no clear D gene. Germline V CDR1 and CDR2: DFQATT, SNEGSKA (reference sequence). The CDR3 sequence is 12 residues long. Trimming stripped 6 bases from V and 1 base from J, with 9 bases between. The CDR3 protein is CSAQEGNTEAFF. Here the CDR3 DNA reads TGCAGTGCACAAGAGGGGAACACTGAAGCTTTCTTT.

In regard to this clonotype: A read error may account for a junction end that differs from germline. The chain joins TRBV7-3 to TRBJ2-2; D is undetermined. From germline, CDR1 is SGHTA and CDR2 FQGTGA. This CDR3 comprises 17 residues. The CDR3 DNA reads as TGTGCCTGCAGCTTAAGGTCGGGTACTACGAACACCGGGGAGCTGTTTTTT. It is translated as CACSLRSGTTNTGELFF.

The chain has TRBV10-3 and TRBJ2-5, with a tentative D call TRBD2 (6 bases). V gave up 2 bases and J gave up 2 bases, with 15 bases separating them. The length of the CDR3 is 16 residues. Germline V gene sequence: CDR1 ENHRY, CDR2 SYGVKD. The CDR3 DNA follows: TGTGCCATCAGTGAGATCCAAGCGGGTCTACAAGAGACCCAGTACTTC. It specifies CAISEIQAGLQETQYF.

This chain joins TRBV5-1 and TRBJ2-3; D is unclear. Trimming removed 7 bases from V and 3 bases from J, with 21 bases in between. This CDR3 comprises 16 residues. CDR1 is SGHRS and CDR2 is YFSETQ in the germline V gene. For the CDR3, the DNA is TGCGCCAGCTCCTCAACTGGGTGGCGTATAACAGATACGCAGTATTTT. Translated: CASSSTGWRITDTQYF.

The rearrangement uses TRBV12-3 or TRBV12-4 and TRBJ1-1, with no clear D. The CDR3 has 16 residues. The germline V and J ends were trimmed by 3 bases and 1 base, with 15 bases remaining between them. The CDR3 DNA reads as TGTGCCAGCAGTTTTGGCGGCTTAAGGCGGAACACTGAAGCTTTCTTT. Its translation: CASSFGGLRRNTEAFF.

The rearrangement uses TRBV2 and TRBJ1-3, with 9 nucleotides matching TRBD1. V gave up 5 bases and J gave up 3 bases; unmatched junction bases: 8. The CDR3 totals 16 residues. Germline lookup yields CDR1 SNHLY and CDR2 FYNNEI. CDR3 sequence reads: CASSLEQGAIGNTIYF. CDR3 bases: TGTGCCAGCAGTCTTGAACAGGGGGCAATTGGAAACACCATATATTTT.

This clonotype was counted ten times or more. The rearrangement joins TRBV2 to TRBJ1-6; D is ambiguous. The V and J ends lost 2 bases and 4 bases respectively, with 3 bases between them. In germline, CDR1 is SNHLY, CDR2 FYNNEI. The CDR3 length is 13 residues. The CDR3 here is CASSEQYNSPLHF. CDR3 DNA sequence: TGTGCCAGCAGTGAACAGTATAATTCACCCCTCCACTTT.

This clonotype was seen a handful of times. The J gene is TRBJ1-3, the V gene TRBV6-1; D gene uncertain. In germline, CDR1 is MNHNS, CDR2 SASEGT. This CDR3 region has 16 residues. V was pared by 6 bases and J by 0 bases, with 15 bases between. The CDR3 loop is CASSYLLGSSGNTIYF. CDR3 in DNA: TGTGCCAGCAGCTACCTACTCGGAAGCTCTGGAAACACCATATATTTT.

This clonotype was seen a handful of times. V and J are TRBV6-2 or TRBV6-3 and TRBJ2-5; 8 positions match TRBD1. The CDR3 totals 16 residues. Germline lookup yields CDR1 MNHEY and CDR2 SVGEGT. Losses at the gene ends were 2 bases for V and 4 bases for J; bases not matched to a gene: 9. The CDR3 DNA reads as TGTGCCAGCAGTTACCCTCCCGCAGGGGGCTCAGAGACCCAGTACTTC. Its translation: CASSYPPAGGSETQYF.

This clonotype was counted between two and nine times. The genes are TRBV4-1 and TRBJ2-1; 9 bases are shared with TRBD2. This CDR3 has 16 amino acids. Unmatched junction bases numbered 8, after V lost 2 bases and J lost 6 bases. The germline V gene has CDR1 MGHRA and CDR2 YSYEKL. The CDR3 here is CASSQLGTSPFNEQFF. The CDR3, as DNA: TGCGCCAGCAGCCAATTAGGGACTAGCCCATTCAATGAGCAGTTCTTC.

There are many counts of this clonotype. The chain links TRBV20-1 to TRBJ1-1, with no clear D. V lost 5 bases, J lost 7 bases, and 17 bases lay in between. This CDR3 has 13 residues. The germline V gene encodes CDR1 DFQATT and CDR2 SNEGSKA (reference sequence). The CDR3 DNA is TGCAGTGCTTCAAACGGTGGAGGATTTGAAGCTTTCTTT. Its protein product is CSASNGGGFEAFF.

This clonotype showed up many times. J is TRBJ2-1 and V is TRBV12-5, with D maybe TRBD1 (6 bases). This CDR3 region has 15 residues. Trimming cost V 5 bases and J 5 bases, with 16 bases left between them. Germline V gives CDR1 LGHNT, CDR2 FRNRAP. The CDR3 protein is CASGLQGLGDNEQFF. Written as DNA, the CDR3 is TGTGCTAGTGGTCTTCAGGGGTTAGGCGACAATGAGCAGTTCTTC.

As regards this clonotype: The junction departs from germline at one end; a sequencing error may be responsible. V and J are TRBV24-1 and TRBJ1-5; maybe TRBD1 (6 bases). The germline gives CDR1 KGHDR, CDR2 SFDVKD. The CDR3 length is 15 residues. The CDR3 DNA reads as TGTGACACCAGTGACTCCGGGACAAGTTATCAGCCCCAGCATTTT. Translated, it gives CDTSDSGTSYQPQHF.

This clonotype has ten or more counts. Being one base from a much bigger clone, this may be a read error. The CDR3 nucleotides read TGCAGTGCTAGGATTCGGGACTGGACCTACGAGCAGCACTTC. Amino acids: CSARIRDWTYEQHF. V is TRBV20-1 and J is TRBJ2-7; tentative D call: TRBD2 (6 bases). In germline, CDR1 is DFQATT, CDR2 SNEGSKA (reference sequence). The CDR3 is 14 amino acids.

The chain employs TRBV12-3 or TRBV12-4 and TRBJ1-3, with a tentative D call TRBD1 (6 bases). V dropped 2 bases and J dropped 0 bases, with 17 bases sitting between them. CDR3 size: 18 residues. The CDR3 DNA reads as TGTGCCAGCAGTTTAATAGGCCCCACAGGGAGCTCTGGAAACACCATATATTTT. This codes for CASSLIGPTGSSGNTIYF.

There are many counts of this clonotype. V and J are TRBV10-3 and TRBJ2-3; no reliable D call. CDR3 length: 14 amino acids. The germline V and J ends were trimmed by 10 bases and 2 bases, with 16 bases remaining between them. Germline CDR1 ENHRY, CDR2 SYGVKD. In nucleotides, the CDR3 is TGTGCCACCAGAGCGAACAGCTACACAGATACGCAGTATTTT. Translated, it gives CATRANSYTDTQYF.

The chain uses TRBV24-1 and TRBJ1-5, with TRBD1 matching 10 bases. Per germline, CDR1 KGHDR and CDR2 SFDVKD. This CDR3 contains 15 residues. Trimming at V came to 3 bases and at J to 5 bases, leaving 3 bases not matched to a gene. The CDR3 region has the DNA TGTGCCACCAGTGATGAAGGGACAGGGGATCAGCCCCAGCATTTT. Translated: CATSDEGTGDQPQHF.

In its sample, this clonotype was seen many times. J is TRBJ2-7 and V is TRBV20-1, with D perhaps matching TRBD1 (6 bases). The V and J ends lost 4 bases and 2 bases respectively, with 9 bases between them. Germline loops: CDR1 DFQATT, CDR2 SNEGSKA (reference sequence). CDR3 length: 12 amino acids. The CDR3: CSANRVPYEQYF. Written as DNA, the CDR3 is TGCAGTGCTAACAGGGTCCCCTACGAGCAGTACTTC.

Details on this clonotype: A much bigger clone sits one base away, suggesting this may be a read error. The J gene is TRBJ2-1, the V gene TRBV28; maybe TRBD2 (6 bases). Looked up from germline, CDR1 is MDHEN and CDR2 is SYDVKM. The length of the CDR3 is 15 residues. As DNA, the CDR3 is TGTGCCAGCAGTCCCCCGGGGGAGAGGTACAATGAGCAGCTCTTC. Its protein product is CASSPPGERYNEQLF.

This clonotype was seen many times. This sequence joins TRBV27 and TRBJ2-5; 12 bases are shared with TRBD2. V lost 0 bases, J lost 4 bases, and 3 bases stayed unmatched. Germline CDR1 reads MNHEY; CDR2 reads SMNVEV (reference sequence). This CDR3 comprises 16 residues. The CDR3 sequence: CASSLSASGRGETQYF. The CDR3 region has the DNA TGTGCCAGCAGTTTATCGGCTAGCGGGAGGGGAGAGACCCAGTACTTC.

CDR3 amino acids: CASSYSVGAYEQFF. In DNA form, the CDR3 reads TGTGCCAGCAGTTACTCGGTAGGCGCCTACGAGCAGTTCTTC. The chain has TRBV6-6 and TRBJ2-7; D gene uncertain. The end of the DNA is better explained by TRBJ2-1, so the J call may be wrong. CDR3 size: 14 residues. Germline V lookup: CDR1 MNHNY, CDR2 SVGAGI (reference sequence).

This clonotype was seen repeatedly, ten times or more. The chain is built from TRBV7-2 and TRBJ2-3, with D possibly being TRBD2 (6 bases). This CDR3 is 15 amino acids long. With 5 bases removed from V and 4 bases from J, the gap between germline ends came to 16 bases. Germline assignment: CDR1 SGHTA and CDR2 FQGNSA. The CDR3 sequence: CASSPTGLSADTQYF. CDR3 coding DNA: TGTGCCAGCAGCCCGACGGGACTTTCCGCAGATACGCAGTATTTT.

The chain joins TRBV20-1 to TRBJ2-4; perhaps TRBD1 as D (5 bases). V was shortened by 2 bases and J by 6 bases, with 8 bases between the two germline ends. Germline CDR1 DFQATT, CDR2 SNEGSKA (reference sequence). The CDR3 runs to 12 residues. DNA for the CDR3: TGCAGTGCTAGACGAACAGGAAACATTCAGTACTTC. This gives the protein CSARRTGNIQYF.

Ten or more counts support this clonotype. The V gene is TRBV7-2, the J gene TRBJ2-7, with 7 nucleotides matching TRBD2. Germline CDR1 reads SGHTA; CDR2 reads FQGNSA. The CDR3 spans 15 residues. The ends lost 0 bases at V and 4 bases at J; junction bases unmatched: 6. CDR3 sequence (DNA): TGTGCCAGCAGCTTAGCTGGGGAGGGTGTATACGAGCAGTACTTC. Protein sequence: CASSLAGEGVYEQYF.

The V and J genes are TRBV20-1 and TRBJ1-2; D is perhaps TRBD1 (6 bases). Germline CDR1 DFQATT, CDR2 SNEGSKA (reference sequence). Trimming shortened V by 2 bases and J by 3 bases, and 22 bases separated the two germline ends. The CDR3 covers 17 residues. For the CDR3, the DNA is TGCAGTGCTAGAAAAAAAACAGGGAGATGGGTTGACTATGGCTACACCTTC. This sequence encodes CSARKKTGRWVDYGYTF.

The rearrangement joins TRBV7-2 to TRBJ2-3; 9 nucleotides line up with TRBD1. After removal of 4 bases from V and 6 bases from J, the junction contained 8 bases not matched to a gene. This CDR3 has 15 residues. Germline V lookup: CDR1 SGHTA, CDR2 FQGNSA. Here the CDR3 DNA reads TGTGCCAGCAGCTCCGCGGGGACAGGGTGGGATACGCAGTATTTT. It yields the protein CASSSAGTGWDTQYF.

The CDR3 DNA is TGTGCCAGCAGTTACTCCCTGGGTGCTAGGGACACTGAAGCTTTCTTT. Translating it yields CASSYSLGARDTEAFF. The chain carries TRBV6-2 or TRBV6-3 and TRBJ1-1, with D unclear. Germline V gene lookup returns CDR1 MNHEY and CDR2 SVGEGT. This CDR3 has 16 amino acids. Trimming pared 0 bases from V and 3 bases from J, leaving 14 bases between.

This clonotype is a singleton in its sample. A much larger clone differs from this one at a single base, so this may be a read error. The chain employs TRBV12-3 or TRBV12-4 and TRBJ2-1; 7 bases match TRBD1. This CDR3 has 13 amino acids. Here the CDR3 reads CASRPTGVNEQLF. The CDR3 region has the DNA TGTGCCAGCAGACCAACAGGGGTCAATGAGCAGCTCTTC.

The chain recombines TRBV11-2 with TRBJ2-7; no firm D call. V shed 4 bases and J shed 0 bases, with 19 bases lying between them. The CDR3 is 17 residues long. In germline, CDR1 is SGHAT, CDR2 FQNNGV. The CDR3 loop reads CASSSSRTRGSSYEQYF. The CDR3 bases are TGTGCCAGCAGCTCCTCAAGAACGCGTGGAAGCTCCTACGAGCAGTACTTC.

This clonotype was observed a handful of times. Relative to the germline gene, one junction end is altered; a read error may explain this. V and J are TRBV15 and TRBJ2-3; 7 nucleotides match TRBD2. The CDR3 spans 14 residues. The germline CDR1 and CDR2 sequences are LNHNV and YYDKDF (reference sequence). The chain's CDR3 is CAISRGASGDTQYF. In DNA, the CDR3 is TGTGCCATCAGCAGAGGCGCTAGCGGAGATACGCAGTATTTT.